This T cell receptor beta chain comes out of a study of early T cells in non-severe SARS-CoV-2 infection. CDR3 length: 21 residues. Germline loops: CDR1 LGHNA, CDR2 YSLEER. Researchers attached unique molecular identifiers to individual cDNA molecules. TCRdb reanalysed the 5' RACE reads using MiXCR and keeps one entry per CDR3 protein. This table holds over 95,000 distinct CDR3 sequences, roughly 15% found once. Regarding this clonotype: Sequence at one end of the junction differs from germline and may be a read error.

The TCR comes from an adult who was a healthcare worker with PCR-confirmed SARS-CoV-2 infection or an uninfected control (not recorded which). The chain recombines TRBV4-3 with TRBJ2-4, with D perhaps TRBD2 (6 bases). The sequencing input was whole blood. The CDR3 DNA is TGCGCCAGCAACCAAGTTCAGGGAGAGAGCCAGCGGGCTGGGACCAAAAACATTCAGTACTTC. Protein: CASNQVQGESQRAGTKNIQYF.